The 26 T cell receptor beta chains below come from one sample, sequenced in a study of vaccination and CD4 T cells after COVID-19. These TCRs are of unknown antigen specificity. With the Oncomine TCR Beta short-read assay, DNA from cultured CD4+ T cells was sequenced. MiXCR, applied by TCRdb to the PCR reads, yields one record per CDR3 protein. The sample shows about 15,000 distinct CDR3 sequences, 42% of them seen only once. The treatment was: approximately nine-day PBMC culture with coronavirus spike peptide pools or control peptides (ViraFEST assay). The sequencing sample was made of cultured CD4+ T cells from blood. Source of these receptors: a human donor with COVID-19.

This chain links TRBV2 with TRBJ1-5; D is ambiguous. Trimming stripped 9 bases from V and 5 bases from J, with 14 bases between. Germline V lookup: CDR1 SNHLY, CDR2 FYNNEI. The CDR3 runs to 13 residues. The CDR3 is CASGVQLHQPQHF. CDR3 nucleotides: TGTGCCAGTGGGGTGCAGTTACATCAGCCCCAGCATTTT.

The chain joins TRBV29-1 to TRBJ1-5, with D unclear. Trimming stripped 3 bases from V and 3 bases from J, with 9 bases between. The CDR3 is 13 residues long. Germline V gene lookup returns CDR1 SQVTM and CDR2 ANQGSEA. The CDR3: CSVEEGANQPQHF. CDR3 coding DNA: TGCAGCGTTGAGGAGGGAGCCAATCAGCCCCAGCATTTT.

J is TRBJ1-1 and V is TRBV7-8; 12 nucleotides match TRBD1. J lost 5 bases, V lost 2 bases, and 12 bases had no gene match. Germline V lookup: CDR1 SGHVS, CDR2 FQNEAQ. The CDR3 runs 18 residues. In DNA form, the CDR3 reads TGTGCCAGCAGCTTATTCTCGGGACAGGGGGCAGGGTTGACTGAAGCTTTCTTT. This translates into CASSLFSGQGAGLTEAFF.

V is TRBV5-1 and J is TRBJ1-6; D is uncertain. The CDR3 is made up of 14 amino acids. V was clipped by 3 bases and J by 10 bases, with 14 bases between them. The V gene's germline CDR1 is SGHRS and CDR2 YFSETQ. The CDR3 reads CASSSSGASSPLHF. The CDR3, as DNA: TGCGCCAGCAGCTCGTCAGGAGCCTCGTCACCCCTCCACTTT.

This CDR3 is CASSIGGEARPEAFF. CDR3 nucleotide sequence: TGTGCCAGTAGTATTGGGGGAGAGGCCAGACCTGAAGCTTTCTTT. This chain links TRBV19 with TRBJ1-1, with D perhaps TRBD1 (5 bases). CDR3 size: 15 residues. The ends were cut back, 3 bases at V and 6 bases at J, with 17 bases in the middle. Germline CDR1 and CDR2: LNHDA and SQIVND (reference sequence).

The J gene is TRBJ1-2, the V gene TRBV12-3 or TRBV12-4; D is possibly TRBD1 (5 bases). Trimming took 2 bases from V and 6 from J, leaving 13 bases between them. The CDR3 loop spans 14 amino acids. CDR3 loop: CASSLRDGGHGYTF. As DNA, the CDR3 is TGTGCCAGCAGTTTACGGGACGGCGGCCATGGCTACACCTTC.

This clonotype came up a few times. This chain links TRBV7-6 with TRBJ1-2; D gene unclear. This CDR3 region has 15 residues. Germline loops: CDR1 SGHVS, CDR2 FNYEAQ. Trimming pared 6 bases from V and 4 bases from J, leaving 18 bases between. DNA for the CDR3: TGTGCCAGCAGGAACCCCAGCCGAGATCTCTATGGCTACACCTTC. As protein: CASRNPSRDLYGYTF.

The chain is built from TRBV5-4 and TRBJ1-2, with D perhaps TRBD1 (6 bases). CDR1 and CDR2 (germline): SGHNT, YYREEE (reference sequence). Trimming shortened V by 5 bases and J by 4 bases, and 12 bases separated the two germline ends. The CDR3 totals 13 residues. This CDR3 reads CASSPKGGYGYTF. DNA of the CDR3: TGTGCCAGCAGTCCGAAAGGGGGCTATGGCTACACCTTC. Full variable domain (remainder filled in from reference TRBV5-4 and TRBJ1-2): ETGVTQSPTHLIKTRGQQVTLRCSSQSGHNTVSWYQQALGQGPQFIFQYYREEENGRGNFPPRFSGLQFPNYSSELNVNALELDDSALYLCASSPKGGYGYTFGSGTRLTVV.

The V and J genes are TRBV20-1 and TRBJ1-4, with no clear D. Germline lookup yields CDR1 DFQATT and CDR2 SNEGSKA (reference sequence). The CDR3 runs 16 residues. The V end was cut by 0 bases, the J end by 0 bases, with 11 bases between. The CDR3 coding sequence is TGCAGTGCTAGAGATCCCCGGGCTGCAACTAATGAAAAACTGTTTTTT. This translates into CSARDPRAATNEKLFF.

This chain links TRBV21-1 with TRBJ2-2; the D call TRBD1 from the table was never checked on the DNA. TRBV21-1 counts as a pseudogene. The CDR3 sequence is 17 residues long. CDR3 in amino acids: CASSAYPTGGKTGELFF. The CDR3 nucleotides read TGTGCCAGCAGCGCGTATCCGACAGGCGGAAAGACCGGGGAGCTGTTTTTT.

By sample share, this clonotype is medium-sized (0.01 to 0.1%). The chain joins TRBV30 to TRBJ1-2, with 7 positions matching TRBD1. This CDR3 has 18 amino acids. The junction had 13 bases not matched to a gene; V was cut back by 0 bases and J by 0 bases. Germline-derived CDR1 and CDR2 are GTSNPN and SVGIG (reference sequence). The CDR3 here is CAWSVQGVGGTSNYGYTF. The CDR3 nucleotides read TGTGCCTGGAGTGTACAAGGGGTAGGGGGCACCTCTAACTATGGCTACACCTTC.

J is TRBJ2-7 and V is TRBV20-1; D unclear. CDR3 length: 18 residues. Trimming removed 3 bases at V and 2 bases at J, with 26 bases between. CDR1 DFQATT and CDR2 SNEGSKA come from the germline V gene (reference sequence). CDR3 region: CSASPLRRPLTETYEQYF. CDR3 in DNA: TGCAGTGCTAGCCCATTGCGCCGTCCTCTGACTGAGACCTACGAGCAGTACTTC.

The rearrangement uses TRBV6-1 and TRBJ1-3, with D uncertain. The CDR3 is 14 residues long. Germline-derived CDR1 and CDR2 are MNHNS and SASEGT. Trimming stripped 6 bases from V and 2 bases from J, with 11 bases between. The CDR3 reads CASRQSTPGNTIYF. The CDR3 DNA reads as TGTGCCAGCAGGCAATCTACGCCTGGAAACACCATATATTTT.

The rearrangement links TRBV20-1 to TRBJ1-2; D may be TRBD1 (5 bases). The V and J ends lost 6 bases and 6 bases respectively, with 17 bases between them. Germline CDR1 DFQATT, CDR2 SNEGSKA (reference sequence). CDR3 size: 13 residues. In DNA, the CDR3 is TGCAGTGCCGAGATCCAGGGAAAACATGGCTACACCTTC. Its translation: CSAEIQGKHGYTF.

This clonotype has just a few counts. This chain joins TRBV19 and TRBJ2-2; D gene uncertain. Trimming left V 4 bases short and J 3 bases short, with 0 bases between. Per germline, CDR1 LNHDA and CDR2 SQIVND (reference sequence). The CDR3 spans 11 residues. CDR3 region: CASSNTGELFF. Written as DNA, the CDR3 is TGTGCCAGTAGTAACACCGGGGAGCTGTTTTTT.

V and J are TRBV7-2 and TRBJ2-3, with unresolved D. Looked up from germline, CDR1 is SGHTA and CDR2 is FQGNSA. Trimming left V 3 bases short and J 1 base short, with 8 bases between. The CDR3 extends over 14 amino acids. In nucleotides, the CDR3 is TGTGCCAGCAGCTTTAGCAAGGGCACAGATACGCAGTATTTT. This codes for CASSFSKGTDTQYF.

This chain joins TRBV11-3 and TRBJ2-7, with D perhaps given as TRBD1 or TRBD2 (6 bases each). V was pared by 0 bases and J by 0 bases, with 15 bases between. In germline, CDR1 is SGHNT, CDR2 YENEEA. The CDR3 totals 17 residues. The CDR3 reads CASSLESRGPHSYEQYF. CDR3 nucleotides: TGTGCCAGCAGCTTAGAGTCCCGGGGGCCACACTCCTACGAGCAGTACTTC.

The gene calls are TRBV19 and TRBJ1-1; perhaps TRBD1 as D (5 bases). V was clipped by 7 bases and J by 5 bases, with 20 bases between them. The CDR3 spans 15 residues. The V gene's germline CDR1 is LNHDA and CDR2 SQIVND (reference sequence). CDR3 residues: CASILLGGTRTEAFF. CDR3 nucleotides: TGTGCCAGTATTCTTCTCGGGGGGACGCGAACTGAAGCTTTCTTT. Combining the CDR3 with reference TRBV19 and TRBJ1-1 gives the whole variable domain DGGITQSPKYLFRKEGQNVTLSCEQNLNHDAMYWYRQDPGQGLRLIYYSQIVNDFQKGDIAEGYSVSREKKESFPLTVTSAQKNPTAFYLCASILLGGTRTEAFFGQGTRLTVV.

The chain joins TRBV20-1 to TRBJ1-5, with a tentative D call TRBD1 (6 bases). CDR3 length: 13 amino acids. The V end was cut by 5 bases, the J end by 0 bases, with 8 bases between. Germline lookup yields CDR1 DFQATT and CDR2 SNEGSKA (reference sequence). The CDR3 region is CSAWTDSNQPQHF. CDR3 coding DNA: TGCAGTGCTTGGACAGATAGCAATCAGCCCCAGCATTTT.

V usage is TRBV20-1 and J usage is TRBJ2-7; 9 positions agree with TRBD2. V gave up 6 bases and J gave up 2 bases; unmatched junction bases: 8. This CDR3 region has 14 residues. CDR1 DFQATT and CDR2 SNEGSKA come from the germline V gene (reference sequence). CDR3 bases: TGCAGTGCAGACGAGCGGGGGGCCGCCTACGAGCAGTACTTC. It translates to CSADERGAAYEQYF.

The chain joins TRBV7-9 to TRBJ1-2, with 9 bases identical to TRBD1. CDR1 is SEHNR, CDR2 FQNEAQ, per germline (reference sequence). The CDR3 sequence is 15 residues long. The ends lost 3 bases at V and 8 bases at J; junction bases unmatched: 10. The CDR3 region has the DNA TGTGCCAGCAGCTTCGCGACAGGGGGATGGTTAGGCTACACCTTC. Translated: CASSFATGGWLGYTF.

This clonotype was picked up one time. The rearrangement joins TRBV7-2 to TRBJ2-7, with 7 nucleotides matching TRBD2. This CDR3 is built from 16 residues. Germline loops: CDR1 SGHTA, CDR2 FQGNSA. The V and J ends lost 6 bases and 0 bases, in that order; junction bases with no gene match: 11. In DNA form, the CDR3 reads TGTGCCAGCAGAGTCGACGGGGGGACCAGCTCCTACGAGCAGTACTTC. Its translation: CASRVDGGTSSYEQYF.

This clonotype was picked up a small number of times. V and J are TRBV6-1 and TRBJ2-3, with no clear D. Germline V gene data show CDR1 as MNHNS and CDR2 as SASEGT. The CDR3 is made up of 12 amino acids. V dropped 8 bases and J dropped 0 bases, with 6 bases sitting between them. DNA of the CDR3: TGTGCCAGCGCCACGAGCACAGATACGCAGTATTTT. Translation gives CASATSTDTQYF.

The rearrangement links TRBV7-2 to TRBJ2-5; possibly TRBD1 for D (6 bases). The length of the CDR3 is 16 residues. Trimming left V 4 bases short and J 5 bases short, with 20 bases between. The germline gives CDR1 SGHTA, CDR2 FQGNSA. The CDR3 sequence is CASSYGTGLGEETQYF. Here the CDR3 DNA reads TGTGCCAGCAGCTACGGTACAGGGTTGGGGGAGGAGACCCAGTACTTC.

This clonotype has more than one count but fewer than ten. The chain joins TRBV28 to TRBJ1-2, with TRBD1 matching over 9 bases. The ends lost 6 bases at V and 8 bases at J; junction bases unmatched: 10. The CDR3 runs 14 residues. Germline V gene data show CDR1 as MDHEN and CDR2 as SYDVKM. The CDR3 coding sequence is TGTGCCAGCAGCCCGATATGGACAGGGGAAGGCTACACCTTC. This encodes CASSPIWTGEGYTF.

V gene TRBV30 combines with J gene TRBJ1-1; 8 bases are shared with TRBD1. The CDR3 contains 13 residues. CDR1 is GTSNPN, CDR2 SVGIG, per germline (reference sequence). Trimming removed 3 bases from V and 5 bases from J; junction bases left unmatched: 5. The CDR3 nucleotides are TGTGCCTGGAGGGACAGGGCGGAAACTGAAGCTTTCTTT. It encodes CAWRDRAETEAFF.